A selection of T cell receptor beta chains follows, all from one sample in a study of cytotoxic CD8 clonotypes in ibrutinib-treated CLL. Some clones are missing from TCRdb's copy, which holds only in-frame ones; the method was immunoSEQ multiplex PCR. The data contain about 270,000 clones, roughly three quarters of them seen just once; the ten biggest clones take up approximately 5.6%. Sequencing used PBMCs, obtained at disease progression, from a patient treated with ibrutinib. Receptors originate from a human donor with chronic lymphocytic leukemia. Both conserved end residues are part of each CDR3. D genes are given only for firm matches. Size values are once, few and many counts, or a class for expanded clones, and some rows have none.

CDR3 protein | CDR3 DNA | clone size | D gene | J gene | V gene
CASSARGGELFF | TGTGCCAGCAGCGCCCGGGGCGGGGAGCTGTTTTTT | - | - | TRBJ2-2 | TRBV9
CASSETIGQGYEQYF | TGCGCCAGCAGTGAGACGATCGGACAGGGGTACGAGCAGTACTTC | - | TRBD1 | TRBJ2-7 | TRBV10-1
CASSLAMDSYEQYF | TGCGCCAGCAGCTTGGCTATGGACAGCTACGAGCAGTACTTC | once | - | TRBJ2-7 | TRBV5-1
CASRDIQYRNTIYF | TGTGCCAGCAGGGACATCCAGTACAGAAACACCATATATTTT | few | - | TRBJ1-3 | TRBV2
CSADGQYEQYF | TGCAGTGCTGACGGACAGTACGAGCAGTACTTC | - | - | TRBJ2-7 | TRBV20-1
CASSLLPNQPQHF | TGTGCCAGCAGCTTGCTACCCAATCAGCCCCAGCATTTT | few | - | TRBJ1-5 | TRBV5-4
CASSPGLAGAYEQYF | TGCGCCAGCAGCCCCGGACTAGCGGGAGCCTACGAGCAGTACTTC | - | TRBD2 | TRBJ2-7 | TRBV5-1
CASSPDREDGEQYF | TGCGCCAGCAGCCCGGACAGGGAGGATGGCGAGCAGTACTTC | few | TRBD1 | TRBJ2-7 | TRBV4-1
CASSKVAPHNEQFF | TGTGCCAGCAGCAAAGTGGCCCCCCACAATGAGCAGTTCTTC | - | - | TRBJ2-1 | TRBV21-1
CASSYPGTGEETQYF | TGTGCCAGCAGTTACCCCGGGACAGGGGAGGAGACCCAGTACTTC | once | TRBD1 | TRBJ2-5 | TRBV6-6
CAISDNPYEQYF | TGTGCCATCAGTGACAACCCTTACGAGCAGTACTTC | - | - | TRBJ2-7 | TRBV10-3
CASRSGMGYEQYF | TGTGCCAGCAGGAGCGGGATGGGCTACGAGCAGTACTTC | - | TRBD2 | TRBJ2-7 | TRBV6-6
CASSDRQGAYNEQFF | TGTGCCAGCAGTGACCGACAGGGAGCCTACAATGAGCAGTTCTTC | - | TRBD1 | TRBJ2-1 | TRBV6-4
CASSVGAGALREDQYF | TGCGCCAGCAGCGTAGGCGCGGGGGCGCTCCGTGAGGACCAGTACTTC | - | - | TRBJ2-5 | TRBV4-1
CASSYSGTEQYF | TGTGCCAGCAGTTACTCGGGAACCGAGCAGTACTTC | - | - | TRBJ2-7 | TRBV6-5
CASSLGARETQYF | TGTGCCAGCAGCTTAGGCGCGCGCGAGACCCAGTACTTC | - | - | TRBJ2-5 | TRBV11-3
CATSRDPPGQGYNSPLHF | TGTGCCACCAGCAGAGATCCCCCCGGACAGGGTTATAATTCACCCCTCCACTTT | many | TRBD1 | TRBJ1-6 | TRBV15
CASSLREGLADTQYF | TGCGCCAGCAGCCTTCGGGAGGGCCTCGCAGATACGCAGTATTTT | once | TRBD2 | TRBJ2-3 | TRBV4-1
CASSVDEGRYEQYF | TGTGCCAGCAGCGTAGACGAGGGGCGCTACGAGCAGTACTTC | - | - | TRBJ2-7 | TRBV9
CSGSGTTDTQYF | TGCAGCGGTAGCGGGACTACAGATACGCAGTATTTT | once | TRBD2 | TRBJ2-3 | TRBV29-1
CATRGGLLYEQYF | TGTGCCACCCGGGGGGGCCTTCTCTACGAGCAGTACTTC | - | TRBD2 | TRBJ2-7 | TRBV11-2
CASSLISSFDGYTF | TGTGCCAGCAGCTTAATCAGCAGTTTCGACGGCTACACCTTC | many | - | TRBJ1-2 | TRBV7-8
CASSSRGAGRGDREAFF | TGTGCCAGCAGTTCCCGTGGGGCAGGGCGGGGAGATAGAGAAGCTTTCTTT | - | - | TRBJ1-1 | TRBV28
CASSYSAGVTEAFF | TGTGCCAGCAGTTACTCGGCAGGGGTCACTGAAGCTTTCTTT | few | - | TRBJ1-1 | TRBV6-5